The 20 T cell receptor beta chains given below trace back to one sample, sequenced in a study of blood T cells in healthy people across ages. The second PCR ran roughly 6 to 11 cycles with a sample-barcoded 5' primer and J-beta primers. In TCRdb, the 5' RACE reads were re-called with MiXCR into one record per CDR3 protein. The sample contains about 780,000 distinct CDR3 sequences, about half of which appear only once. The sample consisted of blood. The receptor set was obtained from a man aged 80 or over in good health.

V usage is TRBV4-2 and J usage is TRBJ2-7, with D perhaps TRBD1 or TRBD2 (6 bases each). The V end was cut by 2 bases, the J end by 2 bases, with 19 bases between. The CDR3 loop spans 17 amino acids. The germline V gene has CDR1 LGHNA and CDR2 YNFKEQ. The CDR3 DNA reads as TGTGCCAGCAGCCAAATCTACGGACGGGGGCCCCCCTACGAGCAGTACTTC. Translation: CASSQIYGRGPPYEQYF.

This clonotype was counted only a few times. The chain couples TRBV27 to TRBJ2-1; TRBD2 matches 10 bases. The CDR3 has 20 residues. The junction had 13 bases not matched to a gene; V was cut back by 2 bases and J by 0 bases. In germline, CDR1 is MNHEY, CDR2 SMNVEV (reference sequence). CDR3 in DNA: TGTGCCAGCAGTTTAAAGTCTAGCGGGAGCCCCTCTCTCTCCTACAATGAGCAGTTCTTC. Its protein product is CASSLKSSGSPSLSYNEQFF.

This clonotype was seen only a few times. The V gene is TRBV6-2 or TRBV6-3, the J gene TRBJ2-7; 7 bases match TRBD1. Germline assignment: CDR1 MNHEY and CDR2 SVGEGT. V was clipped by 6 bases and J by 4 bases; unmatched bases: 9. This CDR3 has 14 residues. CDR3 loop: CASSRPRQGYEQYF. In DNA form, the CDR3 reads TGTGCCAGCAGCAGACCTCGACAGGGTTACGAGCAGTACTTC.

This clonotype has just a few counts. For the CDR3, the DNA is TGTGCCAGCAGCCATTTACAGTCCAACACCGGGGAGCTGTTTTTT. Translation: CASSHLQSNTGELFF. This rearrangement joins TRBV14 to TRBJ2-2; no clear D gene. The CDR3 runs to 15 residues. With 3 bases removed from V and 2 bases from J, the gap between germline ends came to 10 bases. The germline V gene encodes CDR1 SGHDN and CDR2 FVKESK.

CDR3 residues: CASSPWTSGYRNDNEQFF. In nucleotides, the CDR3 is TGTGCCAGCAGCCCATGGACTAGCGGGTATAGAAACGACAATGAGCAGTTCTTC. This chain connects TRBV5-4 to TRBJ2-1; TRBD2 agrees at 11 bases. CDR1 SGHNT and CDR2 YYREEE come from the germline V gene (reference sequence). CDR3 size: 18 residues. V trimming: 4 bases; J trimming: 5 bases; junction bases outside the gene matches: 14.

V gene TRBV3-1 combines with J gene TRBJ2-5, with 7 bases matching TRBD2. CDR1 and CDR2 from the germline V gene are LGHDT and YNNKEL (reference sequence). The CDR3 length is 13 residues. V gave up 6 bases and J gave up 0 bases; unmatched junction bases: 1. DNA for the CDR3: TGTGCCAGCAGGACTAGCAACCAAGAGACCCAGTACTTC. Its protein product is CASRTSNQETQYF.

The chain's CDR3 is CSVVGATPDEQYF. The DNA for the CDR3 is TGCAGCGTTGTAGGGGCCACGCCTGACGAGCAGTACTTC. The chain recombines TRBV29-1 with TRBJ2-7; a possible D gene is TRBD1 (5 bases). This CDR3 comprises 13 residues. Trimming left V 4 bases short and J 5 bases short, with 15 bases between. Germline V CDR1 and CDR2: SQVTM, ANQGSEA.

In its sample, this clonotype was seen a few times. V usage is TRBV15 and J usage is TRBJ2-3; D gene ambiguous. Germline V gene sequence: CDR1 LNHNV, CDR2 YYDKDF (reference sequence). This CDR3 spans 15 amino acids. The V end was cut by 1 base, the J end by 0 bases, with 8 bases between. This chain's CDR3 is CATSRAITSTDTQYF. CDR3 nucleotide sequence: TGTGCCACCAGCAGAGCAATAACTAGCACAGATACGCAGTATTTT.

The rearrangement joins TRBV5-1 to TRBJ2-1; TRBD2 might be the D (6 bases). Germline assignment: CDR1 SGHRS and CDR2 YFSETQ. The CDR3 consists of 16 residues. Trimming pared 4 bases from V and 6 bases from J, leaving 20 bases between. The DNA for the CDR3 is TGCGCCAGCAGCCTCGAAAACCAGGGACTCTCCAATGAGCAGTTCTTC. Translation: CASSLENQGLSNEQFF. Together with reference TRBV5-1 and TRBJ2-1, the CDR3 gives the full variable domain: KAGVTQTPRYLIKTRGQQVTLSCSPISGHRSVSWYQQTPGQGLQFLFEYFSETQRNKGNFPGRFSGRQFSNSRSEMNVSTLELGDSALYLCASSLENQGLSNEQFFGPGTRLTVL.

This clonotype was picked up a small number of times. V is TRBV20-1 and J is TRBJ2-1; D uncertain. Matching the DNA end better, TRBJ2-7 makes the J call doubtful. The CDR3 is 16 amino acids. CDR1 is DFQATT, CDR2 SNEGSKA, per germline (reference sequence). The CDR3 DNA follows: TGCAGTACTCTGGCCAAAGCGAAAAGCTCCTACAATGAGCAGTACTTC. Its protein is CSTLAKAKSSYNEQYF.

In its sample, this clonotype was seen once. The chain is built from TRBV20-1 and TRBJ2-1, with TRBD2 identical over 9 bases. V was clipped by 5 bases and J by 4 bases; unmatched bases: 3. CDR3 length: 13 residues. The germline CDR1 and CDR2 sequences are DFQATT and SNEGSKA (reference sequence). The CDR3: CSALLAGYNEQFF. The DNA of the CDR3 is TGCAGTGCTCTGCTAGCGGGATACAATGAGCAGTTCTTC.

Here the CDR3 reads CASVPPGQPNNEQFF. The CDR3 nucleotides are TGTGCCAGTGTACCACCTGGACAGCCAAACAATGAGCAGTTCTTC. The chain links TRBV6-2 or TRBV6-3 to TRBJ2-1; perhaps TRBD1 as D (6 bases). This CDR3 comprises 15 residues. CDR1 is MNHEY and CDR2 is SVGEGT in the germline V gene. With 9 bases removed from V and 5 bases from J, the gap between germline ends came to 20 bases.

The chain combines TRBV7-2 with TRBJ1-1; TRBD1 might be the D (6 bases). The CDR3 covers 14 residues. V was cut by 8 bases and J by 1 base, with 14 bases left in between. Germline CDR1 reads SGHTA; CDR2 reads FQGNSA. The DNA of the CDR3 is TGTGCCAGCGGTTCACAGGGTGGGAACACTGAAGCTTTCTTT. It is translated as CASGSQGGNTEAFF.

This rearrangement joins TRBV2 to TRBJ2-7; D gene unclear. V shed 6 bases and J shed 7 bases, with 19 bases lying between them. The CDR3 runs to 14 residues. Germline lookup yields CDR1 SNHLY and CDR2 FYNNEI. The CDR3 coding sequence is TGTGCCAGCAGCCCCTCCCACTCCTACAATGAGCAGTACTTC. It yields the protein CASSPSHSYNEQYF. The full variable domain, with the rest looked up from reference TRBV2 and TRBJ2-7, is EPEVTQTPSHQVTQMGQEVILRCVPISNHLYFYWYRQILGQKVEFLVSFYNNEISEKSEIFDDQFSVERPDGSNFTLKIRSTKLEDSAMYFCASSPSHSYNEQYFGPGTRLTVT.

V gene TRBV9 combines with J gene TRBJ2-1; a possible D gene is TRBD2 (7 bases). The germline V gene has CDR1 SGDLS and CDR2 YYNGEE. Trimming shortened V by 4 bases and J by 7 bases, and 21 bases separated the two germline ends. The CDR3 totals 16 residues. CDR3 sequence: CASSLGGATQSNEQFF. The CDR3 nucleotides read TGTGCCAGCAGCTTGGGGGGGGCTACCCAGTCTAATGAGCAGTTCTTC.

To note about this clonotype: A much larger clonotype is one base distant, so this may be a read error. The chain is built from TRBV5-6 and TRBJ2-1; possible D gene TRBD2, 5 bases. There are 14 residues in the CDR3. Germline values: CDR1 SGHDT, CDR2 YYEEEE. CDR3 coding DNA: TGTGCCAACAGCCCCTCGGCCGGGAAGTATGAGCAGTTCTTC. It is translated as CANSPSAGKYEQFF.

The chain carries TRBV6-5 and TRBJ2-1; 7 bases align to TRBD2. The CDR3 consists of 15 residues. The trim removed 2 bases at V and 4 bases at J, leaving 5 bases unmatched. Per germline, CDR1 MNHEY and CDR2 SVGAGI. This chain's CDR3 is CASSYGGRGYNEQFF. The CDR3 DNA is TGTGCCAGCAGTTACGGCGGGAGAGGGTACAATGAGCAGTTCTTC.

This clonotype was found many times. This chain uses TRBV5-1 with TRBJ2-1, with TRBD1 matching 9 bases. Germline-derived CDR1 and CDR2 are SGHRS and YFSETQ. The CDR3 runs 15 residues. With 4 bases clipped from V and 1 base from J, the junction kept 3 bases outside the gene matches. CDR3 protein: CASSGGQGSYNEQFF. Written as DNA, the CDR3 is TGCGCCAGCAGCGGGGGACAGGGTTCCTACAATGAGCAGTTCTTC.

Concerning this clonotype itself: This may be a read error, as it is one base from a much larger clone. The chain couples TRBV12-3 or TRBV12-4 to TRBJ2-4; the D call may be TRBD1 or TRBD2 (5 bases each). This CDR3 has 15 amino acids. Trimming took off 6 bases at V and 5 bases at J, with 17 bases between the two ends. In DNA, the CDR3 is TGTGCCAGCAGCCCCGCGAGGGGACCCGAAAACATTCAGTACTTC. Its translation: CASSPARGPENIQYF.

A word on this clonotype: A much larger clone lies a single base off, so this may be a read error. The chain combines TRBV7-2 with TRBJ2-7; D not certain. The J call is doubtful: the DNA matches TRBJ2-5 better. The germline V gene has CDR1 SGHTA and CDR2 FQGNSA. CDR3 length equals 15 residues. CDR3 coding DNA: TGTGCCAGCAGCTTAGAGAGTAGTAGCCTCGAGACCCAGTACTTC. This gives the protein CASSLESSSLETQYF.